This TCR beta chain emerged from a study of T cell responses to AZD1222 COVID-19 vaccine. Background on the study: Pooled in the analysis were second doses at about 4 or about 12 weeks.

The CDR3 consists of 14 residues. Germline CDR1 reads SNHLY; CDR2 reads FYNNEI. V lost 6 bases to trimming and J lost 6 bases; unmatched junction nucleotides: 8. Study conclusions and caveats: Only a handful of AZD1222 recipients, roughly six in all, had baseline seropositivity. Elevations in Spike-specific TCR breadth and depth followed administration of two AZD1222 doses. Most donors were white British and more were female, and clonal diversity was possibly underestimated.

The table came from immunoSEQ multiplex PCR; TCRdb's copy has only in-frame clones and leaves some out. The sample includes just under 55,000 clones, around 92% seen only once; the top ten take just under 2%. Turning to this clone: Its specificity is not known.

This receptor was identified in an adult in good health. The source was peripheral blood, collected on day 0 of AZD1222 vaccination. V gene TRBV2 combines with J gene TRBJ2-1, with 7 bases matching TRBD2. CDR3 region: CASSGLGVRNEQFF. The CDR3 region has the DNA TGTGCCAGCAGCGGACTAGGAGTGCGCAATGAGCAGTTCTTC.